The 29 T cell receptor beta chains presented below share a single source sample, sequenced in a study of T-cell memory formation after mild COVID-19. From the 5' RACE reads, TCRdb called clonotypes with MiXCR, one entry per CDR3 protein. The sample carries around 250,000 distinct CDR3 sequences, 16% recorded once. The material sequenced was PBMCs or a T cell subset sorted from them (not recorded which). The receptors stem from a man aged 18 to 30 who had mild COVID-19 (a few samples of this study predate the infection). Cell type and time point are not known.

CDR3 protein: CAWTDDRVRTQYF. The CDR3 DNA follows: TGTGCCTGGACGGACGATAGGGTGCGGACCCAGTACTTC. The V gene is TRBV30, the J gene TRBJ2-5; D ambiguous. Germline V gives CDR1 GTSNPN, CDR2 SVGIG (reference sequence). The CDR3 is 13 amino acids. Trimming took 4 bases from V and 7 from J, leaving 16 bases between them.

Only one count was recorded for this clonotype. This chain connects TRBV5-1 to TRBJ1-3, with D unresolved. Trimming removed 1 base from V and 3 bases from J, with 8 bases in between. The CDR3 totals 14 residues. CDR1 is SGHRS and CDR2 is YFSETQ in the germline V gene. CDR3 protein: CASSLPDYGNTIYF. CDR3 coding DNA: TGCGCCAGCAGCTTGCCGGATTATGGAAACACCATATATTTT.

This chain joins TRBV10-3 and TRBJ1-5; 11 nucleotides align to TRBD1. Germline CDR1 reads ENHRY; CDR2 reads SYGVKD. This CDR3 has 15 residues. Losses at the gene ends were 3 bases for V and 6 bases for J; bases not matched to a gene: 4. The CDR3 bases are TGTGCCATCAGTGAAGGGGACAGGGGGAGTCAGCCCCAGCATTTT. Translating it yields CAISEGDRGSQPQHF.

The rearrangement uses TRBV5-6 and TRBJ2-1, with no clear D. The CDR3 runs to 12 residues. V lost 1 base and J lost 6, with 5 bases in between. Per the germline V gene, CDR1 is SGHDT and CDR2 is YYEEEE. In DNA form, the CDR3 reads TGTGCCAGCAGCTTGAGCCTCAATGAGCAGTTCTTC. Translated: CASSLSLNEQFF.

The V and J genes are TRBV6-1 and TRBJ1-1; weak D call: TRBD1 (5 bases). CDR3 size: 14 residues. The V end lost 2 bases, the J end lost 2 bases, and 9 bases lay between the germline ends. Germline CDR1 is MNHNS and CDR2 is SASEGT. The CDR3 coding sequence is TGTGCCAGCAGTGAAATGACAGCTAACACTGAAGCTTTCTTT. Encoded protein: CASSEMTANTEAFF.

The J gene is TRBJ2-5, the V gene TRBV5-1; D remains ambiguous. Germline V CDR1 and CDR2: SGHRS, YFSETQ. Trimming took 0 bases from V and 5 from J, leaving 11 bases between them. The CDR3 length is 14 residues. The CDR3 spells CASSLAGDGETQYF. The CDR3 coding sequence is TGCGCCAGCAGCTTGGCGGGTGACGGGGAGACCCAGTACTTC.

V and J are TRBV4-2 and TRBJ2-7; 9 positions match TRBD1. The trim removed 3 bases at V and 4 bases at J, leaving 7 bases unmatched. The germline gives CDR1 LGHNA, CDR2 YNFKEQ. The CDR3 runs 15 residues. CDR3 residues: CASSQGQGGEYEQYF. The CDR3 nucleotides read TGTGCCAGCAGCCAGGGACAGGGAGGGGAATACGAGCAGTACTTC.

This clonotype was picked up a small number of times. This sequence joins TRBV10-3 and TRBJ1-4; possibly TRBD1 for D (5 bases). Between the trimmed V and J ends, which lost 6 bases and 8 bases, there was a span of 16 bases. The CDR3 loop spans 14 amino acids. The germline V gene has CDR1 ENHRY and CDR2 SYGVKD. The CDR3 is CAISLVAGEEKLFF. The DNA of the CDR3 is TGTGCCATCAGCCTAGTTGCGGGGGAGGAAAAACTGTTTTTT.

The sample holds many counts of this clonotype. The V call is TRBV7-2, the J call TRBJ2-3; D might be TRBD1 (5 bases). Deletions cut 5 bases from V and 3 bases from J, with 18 bases between. The germline gives CDR1 SGHTA, CDR2 FQGNSA. The CDR3 has 16 residues. The CDR3 coding sequence is TGTGCCAGCAGCGCAGTGGCAGGGATTATTACAGATACGCAGTATTTT. Its protein is CASSAVAGIITDTQYF. Full variable domain (missing parts from reference TRBV7-2 and TRBJ2-3): GAGVSQSPSNKVTEKGKDVELRCDPISGHTALYWYRQSLGQGLEFLIYFQGNSAPDKSGLPSDRFSAERTGGSVSTLTIQRTQQEDSAVYLCASSAVAGIITDTQYFGPGTRLTVL.

The rearrangement links TRBV6-5 to TRBJ2-5, with 8 nucleotides matching TRBD1. V was pared by 6 bases and J by 2 bases, with 8 bases of the junction left unmatched. The CDR3 totals 15 residues. The germline V gene encodes CDR1 MNHEY and CDR2 SVGAGI. In DNA form, the CDR3 reads TGTGCCAGCAGATCCGGCGGACAGGGTCAAGAGACCCAGTACTTC. Translated, it gives CASRSGGQGQETQYF.

V is TRBV5-1 and J is TRBJ2-3, with 7 bases fitting TRBD2. CDR1 is SGHRS, CDR2 YFSETQ, per germline. The length of the CDR3 is 17 residues. Trimming at V came to 3 bases and at J to 1 base, leaving 11 bases not matched to a gene. In DNA, the CDR3 is TGCGCCAGCAGCTCGGGACTACCGGGCGACGGCACAGATACGCAGTATTTT. Protein product: CASSSGLPGDGTDTQYF.

This clonotype was counted many times. V usage is TRBV5-1 and J usage is TRBJ2-7, with D possibly TRBD2 on 7 matching bases. Germline assignment: CDR1 SGHRS and CDR2 YFSETQ. The CDR3 is 13 amino acids. CDR3 region: CASSLGGGYEQYV. CDR3 sequence (DNA): TGTGCCAGCAGCTTAGGGGGGGGCTACGAGCAGTACGTC.

There are a few counts of this clonotype. The chain links TRBV7-2 to TRBJ2-7; maybe TRBD2 (6 bases). This CDR3 spans 15 amino acids. Trimming removed 2 bases from V and 4 bases from J, with 15 bases in between. Germline V gene sequence: CDR1 SGHTA, CDR2 FQGNSA. Written as DNA, the CDR3 is TGTGCCAGCAGCTTAATATCCGGAGGGCAATACGAGCAGTACTTC. Translated: CASSLISGGQYEQYF.

The gene calls are TRBV5-1 and TRBJ2-3, with D possibly being TRBD1 (6 bases). With 3 bases removed from V and 6 bases from J, the gap between germline ends came to 8 bases. The CDR3 has 12 residues. Germline lookup yields CDR1 SGHRS and CDR2 YFSETQ. The CDR3 DNA follows: TGCGCCAGCAGCTGGGACAAGGATACGCAGTATTTT. Translated, it gives CASSWDKDTQYF.

The chain couples TRBV7-9 to TRBJ2-1; D possibly uses TRBD1 or TRBD2 (5 bases each). V lost 0 bases and J 1 base, leaving 16 bases between the germline ends. Germline V gene lookup returns CDR1 SEHNR and CDR2 FQNEAQ (reference sequence). The CDR3 covers 18 residues. The CDR3 loop reads CASSLASGLPGSYNEQFF. DNA of the CDR3: TGTGCCAGCAGCTTAGCGTCGGGGCTACCCGGATCCTACAATGAGCAGTTCTTC.

This clonotype was observed at least ten times. The CDR3 DNA follows: TGTGCCAGCACCTCGACTAGCGGGCGGAGGGAGCAGTTCTTC. It codes for CASTSTSGRREQFF. The chain is built from TRBV11-2 and TRBJ2-1, with 10 positions matching TRBD2. Germline-derived CDR1 and CDR2 are SGHAT and FQNNGV. J gave up 10 bases and V 7 bases, and 10 bases lay outside the gene matches. This CDR3 is 14 amino acids long.

This clonotype occurred a few times. CDR3 sequence (DNA): TGTGCCAGCAGCATCCCTAGGGACAGGATAGAAGAGACCCAGTACTTC. Residues: CASSIPRDRIEETQYF. The gene calls are TRBV7-6 and TRBJ2-5, with 8 bases matching TRBD1. The CDR3 length is 16 residues. Germline CDR1 and CDR2: SGHVS and FNYEAQ. After removal of 5 bases from V and 3 bases from J, the junction contained 11 bases not matched to a gene. Variable domain in full (rest from reference TRBV7-6 and TRBJ2-5): GAGVSQSPRYKVTKRGQDVALRCDPISGHVSLYWYRQALGQGPEFLTYFNYEAQQDKSGLPNDRFSAERPEGSISTLTIQRTEQRDSAMYRCASSIPRDRIEETQYFGPGTRLLVL.

There are a few counts of this clonotype. The J gene is TRBJ1-1, the V gene TRBV12-3 or TRBV12-4; 7 bases align to TRBD1. V lost 4 bases to trimming and J lost 4 bases; unmatched junction nucleotides: 6. The CDR3 runs 14 residues. The CDR3 DNA follows: TGTGCCAGCAGTTCCCTAGGGGGCCCCACTGAAGCTTTCTTT. The encoded protein is CASSSLGGPTEAFF.

The chain joins TRBV20-1 to TRBJ1-2; 7 nucleotides line up with TRBD1. V lost 3 bases to trimming and J lost 2 bases; unmatched junction nucleotides: 3. Per the germline V gene, CDR1 is DFQATT and CDR2 is SNEGSKA (reference sequence). The CDR3 is 13 residues long. The CDR3 nucleotides read TGCAGTGCTAGTCACAGGGGCAACTATGGCTACACCTTC. Amino acids: CSASHRGNYGYTF.

This clonotype came up a few times. This chain uses TRBV27 with TRBJ2-2; the match to TRBD1 covers 9 bases. V shed 4 bases and J 3 bases; nucleotides not matched to a gene: 3. The CDR3 consists of 15 residues. Germline V CDR1 and CDR2: MNHEY, SMNVEV (reference sequence). The DNA of the CDR3 is TGTGCCAGCAGTTCACGGACAGGGGACACCGGGGAGCTGTTTTTT. Amino acids: CASSSRTGDTGELFF.

This clonotype appeared many times. The chain recombines TRBV7-2 with TRBJ1-2; tentatively, D is TRBD1 (5 bases). The CDR3 contains 14 residues. V lost 5 bases and J 5 bases, leaving 15 bases between the germline ends. Germline lookup yields CDR1 SGHTA and CDR2 FQGNSA. This CDR3 is CASSAYGTDYGYTF. The CDR3 DNA sequence: TGTGCCAGCAGCGCGTACGGGACGGATTATGGCTACACCTTC.

This clonotype came up many times. The chain recombines TRBV7-9 with TRBJ1-1; D gene ambiguous. Trimming took 5 bases from V and 5 from J, leaving 12 bases between them. Per the germline V gene, CDR1 is SEHNR and CDR2 is FQNEAQ (reference sequence). The CDR3 loop spans 13 amino acids. The CDR3 reads CASSRRLDTEAFF. The CDR3, as DNA: TGTGCCAGCAGCCGCAGATTGGATACTGAAGCTTTCTTT. The full variable domain, its missing parts supplied by reference TRBV7-9 and TRBJ1-1, is DTGVSQNPRHKITKRGQNVTFRCDPISEHNRLYWYRQTLGQGPEFLTYFQNEAQLEKSRLLSDRFSAERPKGSFSTLEIQRTEQGDSAMYLCASSRRLDTEAFFGQGTRLTVV.

J is TRBJ2-5 and V is TRBV12-3 or TRBV12-4, with 9 bases fitting TRBD2. This CDR3 is built from 15 residues. V trimming: 5 bases; J trimming: 3 bases; junction bases outside the gene matches: 7. Written as DNA, the CDR3 is TGTGCCAGCAGTCCCCGGACTAGCGCTGAAGAGACCCAGTACTTC. Translation: CASSPRTSAEETQYF.

This clonotype occurred a few times. J is TRBJ1-1 and V is TRBV6-5; 10 bases are shared with TRBD1. This CDR3 is built from 15 residues. The germline V gene encodes CDR1 MNHEY and CDR2 SVGAGI. V shed 6 bases and J 5 bases; nucleotides not matched to a gene: 9. CDR3 region: CASSHPVDRGTEAFF. In nucleotides, the CDR3 is TGTGCCAGCAGCCACCCTGTGGACAGGGGGACTGAAGCTTTCTTT.

The rearrangement joins TRBV6-2 or TRBV6-3 to TRBJ2-3, with D perhaps matching TRBD1 or TRBD2 (5 bases each). The germline V gene has CDR1 MNHEY and CDR2 SVGEGT. This CDR3 comprises 11 residues. V lost 11 bases and J 5 bases, leaving 11 bases between the germline ends. The CDR3 DNA sequence: TGTGCCGGGGGAAAGGGAGATACGCAGTATTTT. Amino acids: CAGGKGDTQYF.

Turning to this clonotype: The junction and the germline gene differ at one end; a read error may be behind it. For the CDR3, the DNA is TGTGCCAGCAGTTTGGAAAGATTTTCGGATGAGCTGTTCTTC. Its protein product is CASSLERFSDELFF. This chain uses TRBV27 with TRBJ2-1; D is unresolved. Germline CDR1 is MNHEY and CDR2 is SMNVEV (reference sequence). CDR3 length equals 14 residues.

The chain has TRBV6-5 and TRBJ1-1; 8 positions match TRBD1. Per the germline V gene, CDR1 is MNHEY and CDR2 is SVGAGI. The length of the CDR3 is 14 residues. V gave up 5 bases and J gave up 2 bases; unmatched junction bases: 4. CDR3 DNA: TGTGCCAGCAGTACGGACAGGGTCAACACTGAAGCTTTCTTT. It specifies CASSTDRVNTEAFF.

This clonotype was recorded at least ten times. This chain connects TRBV6-5 to TRBJ2-1; no clear D. The CDR3 loop spans 11 amino acids. In germline, CDR1 is MNHEY, CDR2 SVGAGI. V lost 2 bases to trimming and J lost 5 bases, with 1 base between them. The CDR3 loop reads CASSYHNEQFF. Written as DNA, the CDR3 is TGTGCCAGCAGTTACCACAATGAGCAGTTCTTC.

This clonotype was detected only a few times. A junction end diverges from the germline sequence, so it may reflect a read error. This chain's CDR3 is CSAWHTNTGELFF. The CDR3, as DNA: TGCAGTGCTTGGCACACAAACACTGGGGAGCTGTTTTTT. The chain is built from TRBV20-1 and TRBJ2-2; D gene unclear. CDR3 length: 13 amino acids. The germline CDR1 and CDR2 sequences are DFQATT and SNEGSKA (reference sequence).